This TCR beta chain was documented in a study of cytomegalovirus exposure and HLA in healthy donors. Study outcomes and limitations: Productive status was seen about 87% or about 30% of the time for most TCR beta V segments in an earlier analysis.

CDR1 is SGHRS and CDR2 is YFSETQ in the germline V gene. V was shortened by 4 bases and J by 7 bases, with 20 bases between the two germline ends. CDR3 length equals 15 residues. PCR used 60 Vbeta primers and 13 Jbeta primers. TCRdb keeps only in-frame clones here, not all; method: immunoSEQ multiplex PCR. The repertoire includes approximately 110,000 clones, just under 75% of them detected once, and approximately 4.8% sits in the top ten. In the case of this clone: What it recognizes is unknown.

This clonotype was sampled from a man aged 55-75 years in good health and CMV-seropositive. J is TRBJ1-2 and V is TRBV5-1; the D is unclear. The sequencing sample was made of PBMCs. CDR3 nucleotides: TGCGCCAGCAGCCTTACCCCGGAGGCAGGCCCTGGCTACACCTTC. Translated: CASSLTPEAGPGYTF.